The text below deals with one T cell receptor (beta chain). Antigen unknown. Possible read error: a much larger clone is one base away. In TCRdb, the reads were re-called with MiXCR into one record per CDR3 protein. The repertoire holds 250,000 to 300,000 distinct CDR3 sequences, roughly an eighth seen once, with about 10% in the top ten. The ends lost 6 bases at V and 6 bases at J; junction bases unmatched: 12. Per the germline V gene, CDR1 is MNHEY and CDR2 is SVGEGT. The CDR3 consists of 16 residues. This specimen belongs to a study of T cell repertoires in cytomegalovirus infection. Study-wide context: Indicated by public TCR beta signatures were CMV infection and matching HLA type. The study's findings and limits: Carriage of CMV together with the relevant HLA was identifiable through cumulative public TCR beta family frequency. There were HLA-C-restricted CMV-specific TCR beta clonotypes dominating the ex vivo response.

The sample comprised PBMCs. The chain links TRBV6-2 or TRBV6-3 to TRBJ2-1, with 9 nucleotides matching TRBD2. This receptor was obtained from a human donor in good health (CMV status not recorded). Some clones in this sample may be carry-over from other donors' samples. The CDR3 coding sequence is TGTGCCAGCAGGGATAGCGGGGGCAATCAAGGCAATGAGCAGTTCTTC. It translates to CASRDSGGNQGNEQFF.